The 9 T cell receptor beta chains below come from one sample, sequenced in a study of long-term antiretroviral therapy in people with HIV. With survey level as its setting, the immunoSEQ assay was v3.0. Clones were sequenced by immunoSEQ multiplex PCR, and TCRdb holds only the in-frame ones, with some missing. This table has roughly 38,000 clones, 75% to 85% appearing once. Specimen: unsorted PBMCs, collected 3.4 years after starting antiretroviral therapy. The receptors here all came from a man aged 30 to 45 with HIV.

The chain carries TRBV12-5 and TRBJ1-2; TRBD1 might be the D (5 bases). The V gene's germline CDR1 is LGHNT and CDR2 FRNRAP. Trimming cost V 2 bases and J 2 bases, with 15 bases left between them. This CDR3 is 16 amino acids long. The CDR3, as DNA: TGTGCTAGTGGTTTGTCCACCTCGGGGGTAAACTATGGCTACACCTTC. Its protein is CASGLSTSGVNYGYTF.

V gene TRBV29-1 combines with J gene TRBJ2-2, with 8 bases fitting TRBD1. Trimming took 4 bases from V and 1 from J; bases not matched to a gene: 2. The germline V gene encodes CDR1 SQVTM and CDR2 ANQGSEA. This CDR3 spans 14 amino acids. The CDR3 is CSVGDRGNTGELFF. DNA of the CDR3: TGCAGCGTTGGAGACAGGGGGAACACCGGGGAGCTGTTTTTT.

J is TRBJ2-7 and V is TRBV29-1, with 8 bases identical to TRBD2. V was clipped by 5 bases and J by 1 base; unmatched bases: 16. The CDR3 extends over 17 amino acids. The germline V gene encodes CDR1 SQVTM and CDR2 ANQGSEA. The CDR3 nucleotides are TGCAGCGTTATGGGATTCACCGGGACTAGTATGTCCTACGAGCAGTACTTC. This gives the protein CSVMGFTGTSMSYEQYF.

This clone was picked up one time. This rearrangement joins TRBV5-6 to TRBJ1-5; D gene ambiguous. The V and J ends lost 2 bases and 7 bases respectively, with 10 bases between them. Germline CDR1 is SGHDT and CDR2 is YYEEEE. CDR3 length: 13 amino acids. The CDR3 coding sequence is TGTGCCAGCAGCTTAGGGAGATACCAGCCCCAGCATTTT. It yields the protein CASSLGRYQPQHF. Using reference TRBV5-6 and TRBJ1-5 for the parts outside the CDR3, the full variable domain is DAGVTQSPTHLIKTRGQQVTLRCSPKSGHDTVSWYQQALGQGPQFIFQYYEEEERQRGNFPDRFSGHQFPNYSSELNVNALLLGDSALYLCASSLGRYQPQHFGDGTRLSIL.

The chain couples TRBV7-9 to TRBJ2-1, with 7 bases identical to TRBD2. The V gene's germline CDR1 is SEHNR and CDR2 FQNEAQ (reference sequence). V shed 6 bases and J 7 bases; nucleotides not matched to a gene: 9. This CDR3 contains 14 residues. In DNA, the CDR3 is TGTGCCAGCAGTCTTCTTCTAGCGGCTAATGAGCAGTTCTTC. The encoded protein is CASSLLLAANEQFF.

The table lists this clone with a few counts. V is TRBV11-3 and J is TRBJ2-2, with unresolved D. Per germline, CDR1 SGHNT and CDR2 YENEEA. This CDR3 is built from 15 residues. With 3 bases removed from V and 1 base from J, the gap between germline ends came to 9 bases. CDR3 DNA sequence: TGTGCCAGCAGCTTTAGGAACGGGAACACCGGGGAGCTGTTTTTT. The encoded protein is CASSFRNGNTGELFF.

This clone is a singleton in its sample. The rearrangement links TRBV9 to TRBJ2-1; D perhaps matches TRBD2 (7 bases). Germline CDR1 SGDLS, CDR2 YYNGEE. The CDR3 totals 15 residues. Between the trimmed V and J ends, which lost 4 bases and 7 bases, there was a span of 18 bases. As DNA, the CDR3 is TGTGCCAGCAGCCCATTTAGGGAGGGGGAGAATGAGCAGTTCTTC. It yields the protein CASSPFREGENEQFF.

V gene TRBV6-5 combines with J gene TRBJ2-7; D might be TRBD2 (5 bases). Per germline, CDR1 MNHEY and CDR2 SVGAGI. V was pared by 6 bases and J by 3 bases, with 12 bases between. This CDR3 contains 13 residues. The CDR3 bases are TGTGCCAGCAGCATCGGAGGTCTCTACGAGCAGTACTTC. Protein: CASSIGGLYEQYF.

This clone has just a few counts. The chain links TRBV18 to TRBJ2-1, with D unclear. CDR3 length: 14 residues. Germline V gives CDR1 KGHSH, CDR2 LQKENI. Trimming left V 0 bases short and J 9 bases short, with 12 bases between. Here the CDR3 reads CASSPPAGFGEQFF. CDR3 in DNA: TGTGCCAGCTCACCACCGGCAGGCTTTGGTGAGCAGTTCTTC. The whole variable domain, filled in from reference TRBV18 and TRBJ2-1, reads NAGVMQNPRHLVRRRGQEARLRCSPMKGHSHVYWYRQLPEEGLKFMVYLQKENIIDESGMPKERFSAEFPKEGPSILRIQQVVRGDSAAYFCASSPPAGFGEQFFGPGTRLTVL.